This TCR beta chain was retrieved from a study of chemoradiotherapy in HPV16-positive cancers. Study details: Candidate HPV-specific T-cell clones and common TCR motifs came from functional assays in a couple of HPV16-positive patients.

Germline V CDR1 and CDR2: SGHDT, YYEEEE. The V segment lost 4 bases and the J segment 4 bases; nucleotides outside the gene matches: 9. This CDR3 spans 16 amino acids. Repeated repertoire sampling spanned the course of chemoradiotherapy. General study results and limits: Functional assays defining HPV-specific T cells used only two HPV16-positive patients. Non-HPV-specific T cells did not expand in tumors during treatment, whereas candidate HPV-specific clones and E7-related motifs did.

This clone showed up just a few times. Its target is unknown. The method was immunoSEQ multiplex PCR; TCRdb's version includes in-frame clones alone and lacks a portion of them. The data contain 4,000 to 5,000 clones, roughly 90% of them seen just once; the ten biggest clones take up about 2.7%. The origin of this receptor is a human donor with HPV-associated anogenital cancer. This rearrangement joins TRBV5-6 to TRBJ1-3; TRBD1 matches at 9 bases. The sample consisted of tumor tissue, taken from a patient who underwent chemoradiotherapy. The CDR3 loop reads CASSASGTGLGNTIYF. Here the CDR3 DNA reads TGTGCCAGCAGCGCCTCCGGGACAGGGTTAGGAAACACCATATATTTT.